This TCR beta chain was captured in a study of molecular identifiers for immune sequencing clone quantification. Study-wide points: Identical TCR molecules sharing a barcode could underestimate highly expanded clone sizes. Over 98% of CMV-specific effector molecules, but under 1% of naive ones, were in clones above 20 copies.

This clonotype was seen more than once but under ten times. The antigen remains unidentified. From around 20,000 to 990,000 sorted cells, naive CD8 libraries were generated with 10%, 30% or 50% RNA. Using a CD8+CD4-CCR7+CD45RA+ phenotype, naive CD8 T cells were sorted. V lost 1 base and J 7 bases, leaving 8 bases between the germline ends. The CDR3 totals 13 residues. Per the germline V gene, CDR1 is SEHNR and CDR2 is FQNEAQ (reference sequence). TCRdb fed the PCR reads into MiXCR, producing one record per CDR3 protein. The sample records approximately 680,000 distinct CDR3 sequences, 25% being singletons.

The material sequenced was naive CD8+ T cells from blood, with Jurkat cell RNA spiked in. The subset was: FACS-sorted CD8+CD4-CCR7+CD45RA+ naive T cells. This receptor was identified in a human donor in good health. Some libraries in this study had Jurkat cell RNA spiked in. The rearrangement uses TRBV7-9 and TRBJ1-5; D remains ambiguous. The CDR3 reads CASSLGIGQPQHF. The DNA of the CDR3 is TGTGCCAGCAGCTTAGGGATTGGACAGCCCCAGCATTTT.